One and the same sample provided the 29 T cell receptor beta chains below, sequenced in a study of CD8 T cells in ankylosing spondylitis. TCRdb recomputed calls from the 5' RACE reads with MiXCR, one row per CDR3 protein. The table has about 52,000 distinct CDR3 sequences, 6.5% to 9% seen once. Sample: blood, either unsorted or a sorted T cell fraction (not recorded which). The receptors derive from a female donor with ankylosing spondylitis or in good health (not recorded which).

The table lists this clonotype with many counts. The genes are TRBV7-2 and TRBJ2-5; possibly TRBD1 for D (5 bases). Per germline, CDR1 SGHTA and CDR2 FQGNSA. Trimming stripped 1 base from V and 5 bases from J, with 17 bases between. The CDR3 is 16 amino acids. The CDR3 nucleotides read TGTGCCAGCAGCTTAGTGTCCGGTCCAGGGCGGGAGACCCAGTACTTC. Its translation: CASSLVSGPGRETQYF.

CDR3 sequence reads: CSARRLAEETQYF. For the CDR3, the DNA is TGCAGTGCTAGACGACTAGCGGAAGAGACCCAGTACTTC. This sequence joins TRBV20-1 and TRBJ2-5; TRBD2 matches at 9 bases. Losses at the gene ends were 2 bases for V and 3 bases for J; bases not matched to a gene: 1. The CDR3 sequence is 13 residues long. The V gene's germline CDR1 is DFQATT and CDR2 SNEGSKA (reference sequence).

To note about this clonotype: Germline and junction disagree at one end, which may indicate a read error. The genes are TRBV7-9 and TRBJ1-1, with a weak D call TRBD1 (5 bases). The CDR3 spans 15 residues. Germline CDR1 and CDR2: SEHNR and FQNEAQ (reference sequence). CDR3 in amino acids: CASSPRDGMNTEAFF. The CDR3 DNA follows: TGTGCCAGCAGCCCACGGGACGGCATGAACACTGAAGCCTTCTTT.

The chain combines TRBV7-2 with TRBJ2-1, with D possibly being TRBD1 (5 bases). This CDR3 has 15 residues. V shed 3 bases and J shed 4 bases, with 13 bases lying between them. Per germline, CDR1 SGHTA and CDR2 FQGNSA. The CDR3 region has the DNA TGTGCCAGCAGCTTGTTTCCCAGGGTGTACAATGAGCAGTTCTTC. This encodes CASSLFPRVYNEQFF.

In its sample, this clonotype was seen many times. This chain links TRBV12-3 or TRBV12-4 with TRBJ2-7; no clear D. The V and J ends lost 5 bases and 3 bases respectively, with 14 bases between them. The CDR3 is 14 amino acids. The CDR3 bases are TGTGCCAGCAGTCCCGACACAACCTACTACGAGCAGTACTTC. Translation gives CASSPDTTYYEQYF.

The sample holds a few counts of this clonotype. CDR3 sequence reads: CASSFGTEYEQYV. The CDR3 DNA reads TGTGCCAGCAGCTTTGGGACTGAGTACGAGCAGTACGTC. The rearrangement joins TRBV11-2 to TRBJ2-7; a weak D match, TRBD2 (6 bases). V was shortened by 3 bases and J by 4 bases, with 10 bases between the two germline ends. Germline values: CDR1 SGHAT, CDR2 FQNNGV. This CDR3 has 13 amino acids.

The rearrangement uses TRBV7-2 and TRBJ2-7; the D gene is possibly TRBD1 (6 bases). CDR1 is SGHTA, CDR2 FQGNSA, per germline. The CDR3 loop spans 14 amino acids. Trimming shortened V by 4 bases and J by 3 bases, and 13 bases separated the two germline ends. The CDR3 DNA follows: TGTGCCAGCAGCTCCCCGGACAGACACTACGAGCAGTACGTC. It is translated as CASSSPDRHYEQYV.

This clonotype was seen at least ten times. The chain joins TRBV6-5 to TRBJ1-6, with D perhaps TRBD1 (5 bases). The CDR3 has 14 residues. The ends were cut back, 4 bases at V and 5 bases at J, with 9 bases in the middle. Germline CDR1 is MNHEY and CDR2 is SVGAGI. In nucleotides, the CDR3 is TGTGCCAGCAGTTCCGGGACGAATAATTCACCCCTCCACTTT. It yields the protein CASSSGTNNSPLHF.

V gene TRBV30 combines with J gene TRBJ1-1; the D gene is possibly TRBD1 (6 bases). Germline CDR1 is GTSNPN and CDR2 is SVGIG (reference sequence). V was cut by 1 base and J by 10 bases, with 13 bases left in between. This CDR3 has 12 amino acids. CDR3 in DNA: TGTGCCTGGAGTGGGGGGGCAAGAGCAGCTTTCTTT. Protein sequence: CAWSGGARAAFF.

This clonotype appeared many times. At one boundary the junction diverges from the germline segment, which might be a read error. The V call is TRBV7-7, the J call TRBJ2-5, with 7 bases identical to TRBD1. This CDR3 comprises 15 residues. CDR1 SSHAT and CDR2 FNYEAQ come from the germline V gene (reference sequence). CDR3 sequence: CASSLGGTSKTTQYF. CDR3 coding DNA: TGTGCTAGCAGCTTAGGGGGCACATCCAAGACGACCCAGTACTTC.

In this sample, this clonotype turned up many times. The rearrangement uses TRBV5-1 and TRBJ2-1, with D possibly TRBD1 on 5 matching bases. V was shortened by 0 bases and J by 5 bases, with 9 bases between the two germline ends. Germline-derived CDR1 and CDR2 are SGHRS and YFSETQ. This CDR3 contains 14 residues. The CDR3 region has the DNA TGCGCCAGCAGCTTGGGGCAGGGAAACAATGAGCAGTTCTTC. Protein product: CASSLGQGNNEQFF.

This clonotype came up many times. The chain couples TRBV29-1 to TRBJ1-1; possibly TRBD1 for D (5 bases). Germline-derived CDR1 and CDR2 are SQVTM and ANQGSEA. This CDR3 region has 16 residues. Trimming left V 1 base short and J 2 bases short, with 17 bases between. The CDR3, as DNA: TGCAGCGTTGAAGGGATCTCCGACAGCATTAACACTGAAGCTTTCTTT. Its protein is CSVEGISDSINTEAFF.

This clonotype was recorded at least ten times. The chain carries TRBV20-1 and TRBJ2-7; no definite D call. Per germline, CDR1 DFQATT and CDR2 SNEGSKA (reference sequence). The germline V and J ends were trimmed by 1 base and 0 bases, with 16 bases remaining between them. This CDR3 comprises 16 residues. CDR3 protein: CSARAPWTQSSYEQYF. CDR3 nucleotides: TGCAGTGCTAGAGCCCCATGGACCCAGAGCTCCTACGAGCAGTACTTC.

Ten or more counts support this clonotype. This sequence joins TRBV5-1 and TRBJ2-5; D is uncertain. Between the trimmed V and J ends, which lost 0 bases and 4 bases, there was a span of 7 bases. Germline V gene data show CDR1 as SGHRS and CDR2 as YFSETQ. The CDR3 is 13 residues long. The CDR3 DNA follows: TGCGCCAGCAGCTTGGGACGTAGAGAGACCCAGTACTTC. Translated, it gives CASSLGRRETQYF.

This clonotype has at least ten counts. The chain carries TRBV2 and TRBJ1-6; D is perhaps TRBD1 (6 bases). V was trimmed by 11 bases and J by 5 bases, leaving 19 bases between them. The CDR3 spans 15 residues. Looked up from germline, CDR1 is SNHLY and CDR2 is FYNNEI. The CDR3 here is CAGALPGQNNSPLHF. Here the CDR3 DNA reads TGTGCCGGTGCGTTACCTGGACAGAATAATTCACCCCTCCACTTT.

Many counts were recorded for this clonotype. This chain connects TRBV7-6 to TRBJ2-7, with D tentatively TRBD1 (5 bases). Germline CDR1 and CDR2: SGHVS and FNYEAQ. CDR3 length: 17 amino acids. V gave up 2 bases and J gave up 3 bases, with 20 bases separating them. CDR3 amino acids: CASSLFPDSLLGYEQYF. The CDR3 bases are TGTGCCAGCAGCTTATTTCCCGACAGCCTATTAGGCTACGAGCAGTACTTC. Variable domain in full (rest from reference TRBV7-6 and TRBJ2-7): GAGVSQSPRYKVTKRGQDVALRCDPISGHVSLYWYRQALGQGPEFLTYFNYEAQQDKSGLPNDRFSAERPEGSISTLTIQRTEQRDSAMYRCASSLFPDSLLGYEQYFGPGTRLTVT.

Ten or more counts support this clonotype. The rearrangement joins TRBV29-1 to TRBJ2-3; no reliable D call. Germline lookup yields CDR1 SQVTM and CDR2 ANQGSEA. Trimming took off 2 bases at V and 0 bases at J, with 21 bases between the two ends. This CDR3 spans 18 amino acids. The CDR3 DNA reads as TGCAGCGTTGAATTATTTAGGTCTCAGGAGACTAGCACAGATACGCAGTATTTT. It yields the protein CSVELFRSQETSTDTQYF.

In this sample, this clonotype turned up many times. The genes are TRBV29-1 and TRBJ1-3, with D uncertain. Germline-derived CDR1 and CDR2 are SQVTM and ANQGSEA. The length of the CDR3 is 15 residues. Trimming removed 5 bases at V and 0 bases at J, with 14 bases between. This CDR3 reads CSVLDSTSSGNTIYF. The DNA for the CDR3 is TGCAGCGTTCTGGACTCGACAAGCTCTGGAAACACCATATATTTT.

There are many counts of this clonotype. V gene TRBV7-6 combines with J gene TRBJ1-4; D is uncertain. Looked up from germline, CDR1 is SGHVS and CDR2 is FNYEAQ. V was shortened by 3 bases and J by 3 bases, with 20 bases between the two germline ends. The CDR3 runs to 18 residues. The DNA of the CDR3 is TGTGCCAGCAGCTTCCGGCCGATAGACGGGCCGGCTAATGAAAAACTGTTTTTT. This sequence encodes CASSFRPIDGPANEKLFF.

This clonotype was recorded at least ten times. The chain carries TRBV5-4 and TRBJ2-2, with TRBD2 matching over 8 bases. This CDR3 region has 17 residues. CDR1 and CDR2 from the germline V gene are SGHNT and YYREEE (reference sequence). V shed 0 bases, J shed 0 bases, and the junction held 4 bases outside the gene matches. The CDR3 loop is CASSLAARGANTGELFF. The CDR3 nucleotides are TGTGCCAGCAGCTTGGCGGCGCGGGGGGCGAACACCGGGGAGCTGTTTTTT.

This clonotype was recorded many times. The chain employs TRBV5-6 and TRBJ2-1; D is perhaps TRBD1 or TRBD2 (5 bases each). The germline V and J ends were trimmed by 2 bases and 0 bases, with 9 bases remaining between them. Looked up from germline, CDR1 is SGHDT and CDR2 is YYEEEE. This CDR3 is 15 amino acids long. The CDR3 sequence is CASSFWGSSYNEQFF. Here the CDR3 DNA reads TGTGCCAGCAGCTTCTGGGGGAGCTCCTACAATGAGCAGTTCTTC.

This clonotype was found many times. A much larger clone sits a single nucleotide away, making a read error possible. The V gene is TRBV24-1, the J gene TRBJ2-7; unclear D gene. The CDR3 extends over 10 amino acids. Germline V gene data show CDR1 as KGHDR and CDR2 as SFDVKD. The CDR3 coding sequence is TGTGGCCCCGACGGGTACGAGCAGTACGTC. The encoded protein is CGPDGYEQYV.

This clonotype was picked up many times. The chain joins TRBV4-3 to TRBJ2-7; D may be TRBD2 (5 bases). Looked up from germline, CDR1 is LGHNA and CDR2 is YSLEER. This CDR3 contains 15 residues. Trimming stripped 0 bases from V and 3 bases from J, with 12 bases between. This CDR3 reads CASSQDPAASYEQYF. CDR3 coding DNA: TGCGCCAGCAGCCAAGATCCAGCGGCCAGCTACGAGCAGTACTTC.

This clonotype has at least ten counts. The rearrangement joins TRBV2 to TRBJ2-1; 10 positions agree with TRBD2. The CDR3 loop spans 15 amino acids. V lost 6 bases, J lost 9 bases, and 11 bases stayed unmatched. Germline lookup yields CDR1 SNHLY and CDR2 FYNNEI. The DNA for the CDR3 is TGTGCCAGCAGGGGAAGCGGGGGGGCTCGGGCTGAGCAGTTCTTC. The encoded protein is CASRGSGGARAEQFF.

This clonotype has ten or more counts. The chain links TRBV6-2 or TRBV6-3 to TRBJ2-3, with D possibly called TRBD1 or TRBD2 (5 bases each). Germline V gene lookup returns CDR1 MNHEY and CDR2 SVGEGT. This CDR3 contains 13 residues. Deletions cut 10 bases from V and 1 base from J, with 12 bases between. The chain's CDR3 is CATTGTRTDTQYF. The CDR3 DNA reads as TGTGCCACCACCGGGACCCGCACAGATACGCAGTATTTT.

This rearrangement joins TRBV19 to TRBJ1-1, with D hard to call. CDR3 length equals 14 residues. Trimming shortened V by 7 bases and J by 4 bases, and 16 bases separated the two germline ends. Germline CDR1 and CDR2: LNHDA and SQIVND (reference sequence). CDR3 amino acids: CASIDDWLGTEAFF. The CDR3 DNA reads TGTGCCAGTATCGACGACTGGCTTGGCACTGAAGCTTTCTTT. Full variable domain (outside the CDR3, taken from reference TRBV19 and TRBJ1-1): DGGITQSPKYLFRKEGQNVTLSCEQNLNHDAMYWYRQDPGQGLRLIYYSQIVNDFQKGDIAEGYSVSREKKESFPLTVTSAQKNPTAFYLCASIDDWLGTEAFFGQGTRLTVV.

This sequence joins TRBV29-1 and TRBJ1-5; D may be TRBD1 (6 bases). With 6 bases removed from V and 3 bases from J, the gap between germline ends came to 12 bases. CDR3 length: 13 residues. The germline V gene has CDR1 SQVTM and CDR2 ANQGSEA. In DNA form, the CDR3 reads TGCAGCGTAGAACAGGGACTCAATCAGCCCCAGCATTTT. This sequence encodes CSVEQGLNQPQHF.

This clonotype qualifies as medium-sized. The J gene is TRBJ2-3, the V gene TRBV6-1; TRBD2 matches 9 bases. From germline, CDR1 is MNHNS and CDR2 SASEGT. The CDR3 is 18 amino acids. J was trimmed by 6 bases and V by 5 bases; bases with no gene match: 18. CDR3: CASSLRVVAAGGSDTQYF. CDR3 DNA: TGTGCCAGCAGTCTTCGCGTTGTCGCCGCGGGGGGGTCCGATACGCAGTATTTT.

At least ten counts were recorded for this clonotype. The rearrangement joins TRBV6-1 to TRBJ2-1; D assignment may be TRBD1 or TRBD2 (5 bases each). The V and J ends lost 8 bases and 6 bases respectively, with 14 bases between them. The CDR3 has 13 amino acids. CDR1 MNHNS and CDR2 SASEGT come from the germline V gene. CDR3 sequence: CASSPLRGNEQFF. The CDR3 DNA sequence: TGTGCCAGCTCTCCTTTGAGGGGCAATGAGCAGTTCTTC.